The 27 T cell receptor beta chains below all came from one sample that was sequenced in a study of early T cells in non-severe SARS-CoV-2 infection. MiXCR, run by TCRdb on the 5' RACE reads, gives a single entry per CDR3 protein. The sample lists roughly 88,000 distinct CDR3 sequences, 12% to 15% seen once, with under 6.5% in the top ten. The sample taken for sequencing was whole blood. Source of these receptors: an adult who was a healthcare worker with PCR-confirmed SARS-CoV-2 infection or an uninfected control (not recorded which).

This clonotype was counted only a few times. The chain joins TRBV18 to TRBJ1-1, with D possibly TRBD1 on 5 matching bases. The CDR3 has 13 amino acids. Trimming stripped 7 bases from V and 4 bases from J, with 13 bases between. The germline CDR1 and CDR2 sequences are KGHSH and LQKENI. Here the CDR3 reads CASLLQEVTEAFF. The CDR3 region has the DNA TGTGCCAGCTTACTACAGGAGGTCACTGAAGCTTTCTTT.

The genes are TRBV6-5 and TRBJ2-7; D ambiguous. V gave up 8 bases and J gave up 5 bases, with 10 bases separating them. This CDR3 spans 11 amino acids. The V gene's germline CDR1 is MNHEY and CDR2 SVGAGI. The CDR3 loop reads CASVLGHEQYF. DNA of the CDR3: TGTGCCAGCGTATTAGGGCACGAGCAGTACTTC.

The chain is built from TRBV20-1 and TRBJ2-7; TRBD1 agrees at 10 bases. Germline CDR1 and CDR2: DFQATT and SNEGSKA (reference sequence). Trimming cost V 1 base and J 5 bases; bases outside gene matches: 5. The CDR3 runs to 14 residues. The CDR3 sequence is CSARAGQGRNEQYF. In nucleotides, the CDR3 is TGCAGTGCTAGAGCGGGACAGGGGCGCAACGAGCAGTACTTC.

This clonotype was seen a few times. CDR3 nucleotides: TGCGCCAGCAGCCAAGATCGGGGTACCGGCACAGATACGCAGTATTTT. Translating it yields CASSQDRGTGTDTQYF. The chain is built from TRBV4-1 and TRBJ2-3; possibly TRBD2 for D (5 bases). The CDR3 has 16 amino acids. V dropped 0 bases and J dropped 1 base, with 11 bases sitting between them. Germline CDR1 reads MGHRA; CDR2 reads YSYEKL.

The CDR3 protein is CARDAGGKDTQYF. The CDR3 bases are TGTGCCAGGGATGCAGGGGGCAAAGATACGCAGTATTTT. The V and J genes are TRBV2 and TRBJ2-3, with 8 bases matching TRBD1. CDR3 length equals 13 residues. Unmatched junction bases numbered 7, after V lost 9 bases and J lost 5 bases. Germline-derived CDR1 and CDR2 are SNHLY and FYNNEI. Combining the CDR3 with reference TRBV2 and TRBJ2-3 gives the whole variable domain EPEVTQTPSHQVTQMGQEVILRCVPISNHLYFYWYRQILGQKVEFLVSFYNNEISEKSEIFDDQFSVERPDGSNFTLKIRSTKLEDSAMYFCARDAGGKDTQYFGPGTRLTVL.

This clonotype appeared a few times. The V call is TRBV11-2, the J call TRBJ1-3, with D tentatively TRBD1 (6 bases). Germline V lookup: CDR1 SGHAT, CDR2 FQNNGV. The CDR3 consists of 15 residues. V was pared by 3 bases and J by 4 bases, with 13 bases between. The CDR3 bases are TGTGCCAGCAGCTTCCCAGGGGTCCAAGGAAACACCATATATTTT. As protein: CASSFPGVQGNTIYF.

This clonotype came up a few times. The rearrangement uses TRBV2 and TRBJ1-3; no firm D call. CDR1 and CDR2 from the germline V gene are SNHLY and FYNNEI. The CDR3 is 13 residues long. The ends were cut back, 6 bases at V and 4 bases at J, with 10 bases in the middle. The CDR3 DNA sequence: TGTGCCAGCAGGGACCGGGCCGGAAACACCATATATTTT. Translated, it gives CASRDRAGNTIYF.

V usage is TRBV6-5 and J usage is TRBJ2-5; D possibly uses TRBD1 or TRBD2 (5 bases each). CDR1 and CDR2 from the germline V gene are MNHEY and SVGAGI. The V end was cut by 4 bases, the J end by 5 bases, with 11 bases between. The CDR3 is 13 residues long. CDR3 sequence reads: CASSLGRRETQYF. CDR3 DNA: TGTGCCAGCAGTTTGGGACGTAGGGAGACCCAGTACTTC.

V and J are TRBV29-1 and TRBJ1-6, with D unclear. The CDR3 has 13 amino acids. Per the germline V gene, CDR1 is SQVTM and CDR2 is ANQGSEA. The germline V and J ends were trimmed by 4 bases and 6 bases, with 10 bases remaining between them. CDR3 amino acids: CSVGEDPNSPLHF. CDR3 sequence (DNA): TGCAGCGTTGGAGAGGACCCTAATTCACCCCTCCACTTT. Supplemented by reference TRBV29-1 and TRBJ1-6, the full variable domain reads SAVISQKPSRDICQRGTSLTIQCQVDSQVTMMFWYRQQPGQSLTLIATANQGSEATYESGFVIDKFPISRPNLTFSTLTVSNMSPEDSSIYLCSVGEDPNSPLHFGNGTRLTVT.

This clonotype appeared many times. This chain connects TRBV4-2 to TRBJ2-7; 10 bases map to TRBD1. Germline assignment: CDR1 LGHNA and CDR2 YNFKEQ. The junction had 6 bases not matched to a gene; V was cut back by 6 bases and J by 7 bases. There are 13 residues in the CDR3. This CDR3 is CASSRQGAIEQYF. The CDR3 bases are TGTGCCAGCAGTCGACAGGGGGCGATAGAGCAGTACTTC.

This clonotype was observed many times. The V gene is TRBV7-3, the J gene TRBJ2-1; TRBD2 might be the D (5 bases). V was trimmed by 5 bases and J by 7 bases, leaving 12 bases between them. The CDR3 has 13 amino acids. Germline V gene data show CDR1 as SGHTA and CDR2 as FQGTGA. CDR3 amino acids: CASSPSRDNEQFF. CDR3 in DNA: TGTGCCAGCAGCCCGTCCCGGGATAATGAGCAGTTCTTC.

This clonotype was observed at least ten times. The V gene is TRBV29-1, the J gene TRBJ2-1; D might be TRBD2 (7 bases). Germline CDR1 and CDR2: SQVTM and ANQGSEA. This CDR3 has 13 residues. Between the trimmed V and J ends, which lost 3 bases and 7 bases, there was a span of 13 bases. CDR3 protein: CSVDRGASNEQFF. The CDR3 coding sequence is TGCAGCGTTGATCGGGGGGCGTCGAATGAGCAGTTCTTC.

This clonotype was detected only a few times. V usage is TRBV7-2 and J usage is TRBJ2-2; D ambiguous. V lost 8 bases to trimming and J lost 0 bases, with 4 bases between them. Looked up from germline, CDR1 is SGHTA and CDR2 is FQGNSA. The CDR3 is 12 residues long. CDR3 sequence reads: CASAPNTGELFF. The CDR3 region has the DNA TGTGCCAGCGCCCCGAACACCGGGGAGCTGTTTTTT. The full variable domain, with the rest looked up from reference TRBV7-2 and TRBJ2-2, is GAGVSQSPSNKVTEKGKDVELRCDPISGHTALYWYRQSLGQGLEFLIYFQGNSAPDKSGLPSDRFSAERTGGSVSTLTIQRTQQEDSAVYLCASAPNTGELFFGEGSRLTVL.

This clonotype has a handful of counts. The chain links TRBV5-1 to TRBJ1-2; 9 positions match TRBD1. The CDR3 sequence is 18 residues long. Germline-derived CDR1 and CDR2 are SGHRS and YFSETQ. V dropped 4 bases and J dropped 3; count of bases not matched to a gene: 16. In DNA, the CDR3 is TGCGCCAGCAGCACCCGAACAGGGGGCGCCCCCAGGGACTATGGCTACACCTTC. Protein sequence: CASSTRTGGAPRDYGYTF.

The chain is built from TRBV20-1 and TRBJ1-1; a weak D match, TRBD1 (5 bases). The CDR3 totals 13 residues. CDR1 is DFQATT, CDR2 SNEGSKA, per germline (reference sequence). Between the trimmed V and J ends, which lost 7 bases and 0 bases, there was a span of 12 bases. CDR3 DNA: TGCAGTGTTCCGGGACGGATGAACACTGAAGCTTTCTTT. It codes for CSVPGRMNTEAFF.

The V and J genes are TRBV7-2 and TRBJ2-6; no clear D. Germline CDR1 and CDR2: SGHTA and FQGNSA. This CDR3 is 14 amino acids long. V was clipped by 3 bases and J by 0 bases, with 3 bases between them. The CDR3 DNA reads as TGTGCCAGCAGCTTCCACTCTGGGGCCAACGTCCTGACTTTC. Translated, it gives CASSFHSGANVLTF.

This clonotype occurred many times. V is TRBV9 and J is TRBJ2-1; 16 bases line up with TRBD2. Germline V CDR1 and CDR2: SGDLS, YYNGEE. This CDR3 region has 17 residues. J was trimmed by 3 bases and V by 4 bases; bases with no gene match: 4. CDR3 in DNA: TGTGCCAGCAGCCCGGGACTAGCGGGGGGGCTCTACAATGAGCAGTTCTTC. Its protein product is CASSPGLAGGLYNEQFF.

This clonotype was counted many times. The chain employs TRBV14 and TRBJ2-2, with D hard to call. CDR3 length: 15 residues. Trimming removed 0 bases at V and 4 bases at J, with 9 bases between. Germline CDR1 and CDR2: SGHDN and FVKESK. For the CDR3, the DNA is TGTGCCAGCAGCCAAGATAGATACTCCACCGGGGAGCTGTTTTTT. Amino acid sequence: CASSQDRYSTGELFF.

A few counts support this clonotype. This chain uses TRBV7-8 with TRBJ2-7, with D unresolved. The V gene lost 8 bases and the J gene lost 1 base, with 6 bases spanning the gap. This CDR3 is 11 amino acids long. The germline V gene has CDR1 SGHVS and CDR2 FQNEAQ. CDR3 sequence: CASRGSYEQYF. The CDR3 nucleotides read TGTGCCAGCCGCGGATCCTACGAGCAGTACTTC.

The chain carries TRBV6-5 and TRBJ1-6; 10 bases align to TRBD1. The V segment lost 6 bases and the J segment 7 bases; nucleotides outside the gene matches: 12. Germline V gene lookup returns CDR1 MNHEY and CDR2 SVGAGI. CDR3 length: 17 residues. This CDR3 reads CASSFSGTGEVNSPLHF. The CDR3 DNA is TGTGCCAGCAGCTTCTCTGGGACAGGGGAAGTAAATTCACCCCTCCACTTT.

This clonotype has a count of ten or more. The rearrangement uses TRBV5-4 and TRBJ2-5, with a weak D call TRBD1 (6 bases). From germline, CDR1 is SGHNT and CDR2 YYREEE (reference sequence). Trimming removed 0 bases from V and 1 base from J, with 7 bases in between. The CDR3 is made up of 14 amino acids. CDR3 sequence (DNA): TGTGCCAGCAGCTTGGGAGGGGGCCAAGAGACCCAGTACTTC. It codes for CASSLGGGQETQYF.

This clonotype was counted ten times or more. This chain joins TRBV12-3 or TRBV12-4 and TRBJ2-2; perhaps TRBD2 as D (5 bases). V gave up 6 bases and J gave up 7 bases, with 21 bases separating them. CDR3 length: 16 amino acids. The CDR3 spells CASSPEGRTDVGELFF. The CDR3 DNA follows: TGTGCCAGCAGCCCAGAAGGGAGAACTGACGTCGGGGAGCTGTTTTTT.

Ten or more counts support this clonotype. J is TRBJ2-3 and V is TRBV6-2 or TRBV6-3, with D uncertain. V gave up 7 bases and J gave up 4 bases, with 12 bases separating them. Per the germline V gene, CDR1 is MNHEY and CDR2 is SVGEGT. This CDR3 spans 13 amino acids. The CDR3 DNA sequence: TGTGCCAGCATGACGTCCCCCCCAGATACGCAGTATTTT. Translation: CASMTSPPDTQYF.

The table lists this clonotype with many counts. This chain joins TRBV5-1 and TRBJ1-1; a possible D gene is TRBD1 (5 bases). The CDR3 extends over 13 amino acids. The germline V and J ends were trimmed by 4 bases and 4 bases, with 11 bases remaining between them. Looked up from germline, CDR1 is SGHRS and CDR2 is YFSETQ. CDR3 sequence reads: CASSEYGGTEAFF. CDR3 coding DNA: TGCGCCAGCAGCGAGTACGGGGGCACTGAAGCTTTCTTT.

This clonotype was observed a handful of times. The chain links TRBV7-6 to TRBJ2-5, with 7 bases matching TRBD2. There are 15 residues in the CDR3. Germline CDR1 is SGHVS and CDR2 is FNYEAQ. V trimming: 3 bases; J trimming: 1 base; junction bases outside the gene matches: 5. CDR3 DNA: TGTGCCAGCAGCTTTCGAGCGGGGCTCCAAGAGACCCAGTACTTC. It specifies CASSFRAGLQETQYF.

This clonotype was seen a few times. The chain employs TRBV27 and TRBJ1-4; D is possibly TRBD1 (5 bases). V was trimmed by 4 bases and J by 5 bases, leaving 11 bases between them. Germline V gives CDR1 MNHEY, CDR2 SMNVEV (reference sequence). The CDR3 extends over 14 amino acids. CDR3 loop: CASSYRRNNEKLFF. CDR3 coding DNA: TGTGCCAGCAGTTACAGGAGAAACAATGAAAAACTGTTTTTT.

The chain couples TRBV5-1 to TRBJ2-1; D possibly corresponds to TRBD1 (5 bases). This CDR3 has 14 amino acids. In germline, CDR1 is SGHRS, CDR2 YFSETQ. Trimming took off 0 bases at V and 2 bases at J, with 6 bases between the two ends. The CDR3 DNA reads TGCGCCAGCAGCTTGGCCAGGGCCTACAATGAGCAGTTCTTC. This codes for CASSLARAYNEQFF.